Listed below are T cell receptor beta chains from one sample, sequenced in a study of Tregs in tolerant kidney transplant recipients. The table came from immunoSEQ multiplex PCR; TCRdb's copy has only in-frame clones and leaves some out. This table has about 100,000 clones, over 85% appearing once. The material was CD4+ T cells from blood (PBMCs), obtained 12 months after the transplant. The receptors come from a human patient who received a combined kidney and bone marrow transplant. Some T cells could come from the graft donor. The CDR3 runs from the conserved cysteine through the conserved F or W. The order of the fields is CDR3 length, V gene, clone size, D gene, J gene, CDR3 protein, CDR3 DNA. A D gene is named only where the DNA matches it firmly. Where a row states a size, it is once, few, many or the class of an expanded clone; other rows omit it.

length: 17
V: TRBV7-9
size: .
D: TRBD1
J: TRBJ1-3
CDR3: CASSLSRTGTVGNTIYF
DNA: TGTGCCAGCAGCTTAAGTAGGACGGGGACAGTTGGAAACACCATATATTTT

length: 17
V: TRBV25-1
size: .
D: TRBD2
J: TRBJ2-1
CDR3: CASSTTSGLGSYNEQFF
DNA: TGTGCCAGCAGTACCACTAGCGGGCTCGGCTCCTACAATGAGCAGTTCTTC

length: 14
V: TRBV10-1
size: .
D: .
J: TRBJ2-6
CDR3: CASNTGTGANVLTF
DNA: TGCGCCAGCAACACAGGGACTGGGGCCAACGTCCTGACTTTC

length: 13
V: TRBV11-3
size: few
D: .
J: TRBJ2-3
CDR3: CASSPRVTDTQYF
DNA: TGTGCCAGCAGCCCGAGAGTCACAGATACGCAGTATTTT

length: 15
V: TRBV5-1
size: .
D: TRBD2
J: TRBJ2-1
CDR3: CASSIAGVSYNEQFF
DNA: TGCGCCAGCAGCATAGCGGGAGTGTCCTACAATGAGCAGTTCTTC

length: 16
V: TRBV21-1
size: .
D: .
J: TRBJ1-5
CDR3: CASSTEDRISNQPQHF
DNA: TGTGCCAGCAGCACCGAGGACAGGATAAGCAATCAGCCCCAGCATTTT

length: 14
V: TRBV18
size: .
D: TRBD2
J: TRBJ2-1
CDR3: CASSLAGGLNEQFF
DNA: TGTGCCAGCTCATTAGCGGGAGGGTTGAATGAGCAGTTCTTC

length: 12
V: TRBV2
size: .
D: .
J: TRBJ2-2
CDR3: CARGLSAGELFF
DNA: TGTGCCAGAGGACTGTCCGCCGGGGAGCTGTTTTTT

length: 16
V: TRBV9
size: .
D: .
J: TRBJ1-1
CDR3: CASSDNLQERASEAFF
DNA: TGTGCCAGCAGCGATAACCTACAGGAAAGAGCGTCTGAAGCTTTCTTT

length: 16
V: TRBV7-2
size: .
D: TRBD2
J: TRBJ2-7
CDR3: CASSRTSGGSSYEQYF
DNA: TGTGCCAGCAGTCGGACTAGCGGGGGGAGCTCCTACGAGCAGTACTTC

length: 15
V: TRBV4-1
size: .
D: TRBD1
J: TRBJ2-1
CDR3: CASSPWGDRGNEQFF
DNA: TGCGCCAGCAGCCCCTGGGGGGACAGGGGTAATGAGCAGTTCTTC

length: 15
V: TRBV6-5
size: .
D: TRBD1
J: TRBJ2-3
CDR3: CASSYSWTGSDTQYF
DNA: TGTGCCAGCAGTTACTCCTGGACAGGTTCAGATACGCAGTATTTT

length: 18
V: TRBV7-9
size: .
D: TRBD2
J: TRBJ2-1
CDR3: CASSPRRGLGGGYNEQFF
DNA: TGTGCCAGCAGCCCCCGGCGGGGACTAGGCGGGGGTTACAATGAGCAGTTCTTC

length: 13
V: TRBV5-1
size: .
D: .
J: TRBJ1-2
CDR3: CASSLTPGYGYTF
DNA: TGCGCCAGCAGCTTAACTCCGGGTTATGGCTACACCTTC

length: 13
V: TRBV6-5
size: .
D: .
J: TRBJ1-2
CDR3: CASKVTGNYGYTF
DNA: TGTGCCAGCAAGGTTACAGGGAACTATGGCTACACCTTC

length: 13
V: TRBV21-1
size: .
D: .
J: TRBJ1-1
CDR3: CASKFIGGAAAFF
DNA: TGTGCCAGCAAGTTTATTGGGGGGGCGGCAGCTTTCTTT

length: 15
V: TRBV6-1
size: .
D: TRBD1
J: TRBJ2-3
CDR3: CASRARDRVPDTQYF
DNA: TGTGCCAGCAGGGCCCGGGACAGGGTTCCAGATACGCAGTATTTT

length: 12
V: TRBV15
size: few
D: .
J: TRBJ1-2
CDR3: CATSRQGYGYTF
DNA: TGTGCCACCAGCCGCCAGGGGTATGGCTACACCTTC

length: 14
V: TRBV18
size: .
D: TRBD1
J: TRBJ1-4
CDR3: CASSSGQGPEKLFF
DNA: TGTGCCAGCTCATCTGGACAGGGGCCGGAAAAACTGTTTTTT

length: 14
V: TRBV11-2
size: once
D: .
J: TRBJ2-3
CDR3: CASSLVGIGSTQYF
DNA: TGTGCCAGCAGCTTAGTAGGAATCGGGTCAACGCAGTATTTT

length: 17
V: TRBV11-3
size: .
D: TRBD2
J: TRBJ2-1
CDR3: CASSFRGGTPGGNEQFF
DNA: TGTGCCAGCAGCTTTCGCGGGGGAACCCCCGGAGGGAATGAGCAGTTCTTC

length: 12
V: TRBV19
size: .
D: .
J: TRBJ1-1
CDR3: CASSSRYTEAFF
DNA: TGTGCCAGTAGTTCGCGGTACACTGAAGCTTTCTTT

length: 14
V: TRBV7-9
size: .
D: TRBD1
J: TRBJ1-2
CDR3: CASSLGTANYGYTF
DNA: TGTGCCAGCAGCTTGGGGACAGCTAACTATGGCTACACCTTC

length: 16
V: TRBV5-1
size: .
D: .
J: TRBJ2-1
CDR3: CASSPRGELSYNEQFF
DNA: TGCGCCAGCAGCCCACGCGGAGAGCTCTCCTACAATGAGCAGTTCTTC

length: 18
V: TRBV7-2
size: .
D: TRBD2
J: TRBJ2-7
CDR3: CASSLVGGASGVVNEQYF
DNA: TGTGCCAGCAGCTTAGTAGGGGGGGCTAGCGGGGTGGTAAACGAGCAGTACTTC

length: 19
V: TRBV21-1
size: .
D: .
J: TRBJ1-5
CDR3: CASSKEGGARGGCNQPQHF
DNA: TGTGCCAGCAGCAAAGAGGGGGGGGCGCGGGGAGGTTGCAATCAGCCCCAGCATTTT

length: 16
V: TRBV29-1
size: once
D: .
J: TRBJ2-1
CDR3: CSVDWGRESKNNEQFF
DNA: TGCAGCGTTGATTGGGGGCGGGAGAGTAAGAACAATGAGCAGTTCTTC

length: 17
V: TRBV27
size: .
D: .
J: TRBJ2-7
CDR3: CASSLSSSRQSNYEQYF
DNA: TGTGCCAGCAGTTTATCGTCGTCTAGGCAATCAAACTACGAGCAGTACTTC

length: 13
V: TRBV18
size: .
D: TRBD1
J: TRBJ2-1
CDR3: CASSVGTVNEQFF
DNA: TGTGCCAGCTCAGTCGGGACAGTCAATGAGCAGTTCTTC

length: 12
V: TRBV30
size: .
D: .
J: TRBJ2-6
CDR3: CAWSTGANVLTF
DNA: TGTGCCTGGAGCACTGGGGCCAACGTCCTGACTTTC

length: 13
V: TRBV5-4
size: .
D: TRBD2
J: TRBJ2-7
CDR3: CATSPGGSYEQYF
DNA: TGTGCCACCTCTCCGGGGGGGTCCTACGAGCAGTACTTC

length: 15
V: TRBV5-1
size: .
D: TRBD2
J: TRBJ2-3
CDR3: CASSSGGAGTDTQYF
DNA: TGCGCCAGCAGCTCCGGGGGGGCCGGGACAGATACGCAGTATTTT

length: 13
V: TRBV28
size: .
D: .
J: TRBJ2-7
CDR3: CASSWRRGGEQYF
DNA: TGTGCCAGCAGTTGGAGGAGGGGCGGCGAGCAGTACTTC

length: 16
V: TRBV5-1
size: .
D: .
J: TRBJ2-5
CDR3: CASSLHDTPNRETQYF
DNA: TGCGCCAGCAGCTTGCACGACACCCCTAACCGGGAGACCCAGTACTTC

length: 12
V: TRBV5-8
size: .
D: .
J: TRBJ2-7
CDR3: CASKSAWHEQYF
DNA: TGTGCCAGCAAGTCTGCTTGGCACGAGCAGTACTTC